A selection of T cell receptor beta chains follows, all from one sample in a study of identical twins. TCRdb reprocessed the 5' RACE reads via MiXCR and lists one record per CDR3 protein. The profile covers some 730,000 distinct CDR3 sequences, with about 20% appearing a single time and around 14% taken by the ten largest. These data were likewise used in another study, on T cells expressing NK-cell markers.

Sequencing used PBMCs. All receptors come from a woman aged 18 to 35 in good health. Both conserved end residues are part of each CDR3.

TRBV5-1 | CASSLIPDYSGANVLTF
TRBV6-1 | CASSRLPEGANEKLFF
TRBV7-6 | CASSLAGQGLEKLFF
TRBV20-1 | CSARGSLAGNTGELFF
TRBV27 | CASGGLAGVGSYEQYF
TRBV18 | CASSPPNVQETQYF
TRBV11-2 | CASSLSSGWPQETQYF
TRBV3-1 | CASSRRTGGISDTQYF
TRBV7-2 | CASSLFPGQGVEQYF
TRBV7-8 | CASSRHGTSGSPEQFF
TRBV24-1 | CATGTRTTSEQFF
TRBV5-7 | CASGPGHNEQFF
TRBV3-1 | CASRVGLAGTDTQYF
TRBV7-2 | CASSLQGSYNSPLHF
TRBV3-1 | CASSPHLTDTQYF
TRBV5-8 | CAISLETASYEQYF
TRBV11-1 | CASSRGRSRYEQYF
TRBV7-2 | CASSPHRADTQYF
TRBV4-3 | CASSQGSAANTGELFF
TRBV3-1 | CASSHRRNNEQFF
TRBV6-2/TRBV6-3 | CASAQGAETQYF
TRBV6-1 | CASSPSYRYSSTDTQYF
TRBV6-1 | CASRLGTANTGELFF
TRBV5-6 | CASSLVASGRETRYF
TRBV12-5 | CASGLSLDRATGELFF
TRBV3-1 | CASSQVANRGGYTF
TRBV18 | CASSQQRGEQFF
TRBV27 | CASSFGLAATDTQYF
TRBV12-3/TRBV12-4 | CASRTIGRGSSPLHF
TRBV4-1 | CASSHDRGQVEAFF
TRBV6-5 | CASSYSERGTEAFF
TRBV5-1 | CASSSGTGAKNIQYF
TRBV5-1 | CASKGLASYNEQFF
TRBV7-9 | CASSLGPTGLPQETQYF
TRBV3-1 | CASSLGTTETQYF
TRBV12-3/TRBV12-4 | CASSADREYTEAFF
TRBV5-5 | CASSSSPYTGELFF
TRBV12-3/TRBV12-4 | CASSFPPKKLFF
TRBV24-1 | CATGFFCGYTF
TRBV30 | CAWSVTTAFF
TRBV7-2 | CASSSEGTAPYEQYF
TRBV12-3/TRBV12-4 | CASSLQVREQYF
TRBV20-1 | CSASDRTTTDTQYF
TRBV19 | CASSKGTGIPHEQYF
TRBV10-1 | CASRPTDSNTGELFF
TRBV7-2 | CASSLGPRPDTQYF
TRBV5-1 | CASSEGLFPDTQYF
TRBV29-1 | CSVFAEPNTGELFF
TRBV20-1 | CSASMPRGTNEKLFF
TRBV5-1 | CASRASGSNEQFF